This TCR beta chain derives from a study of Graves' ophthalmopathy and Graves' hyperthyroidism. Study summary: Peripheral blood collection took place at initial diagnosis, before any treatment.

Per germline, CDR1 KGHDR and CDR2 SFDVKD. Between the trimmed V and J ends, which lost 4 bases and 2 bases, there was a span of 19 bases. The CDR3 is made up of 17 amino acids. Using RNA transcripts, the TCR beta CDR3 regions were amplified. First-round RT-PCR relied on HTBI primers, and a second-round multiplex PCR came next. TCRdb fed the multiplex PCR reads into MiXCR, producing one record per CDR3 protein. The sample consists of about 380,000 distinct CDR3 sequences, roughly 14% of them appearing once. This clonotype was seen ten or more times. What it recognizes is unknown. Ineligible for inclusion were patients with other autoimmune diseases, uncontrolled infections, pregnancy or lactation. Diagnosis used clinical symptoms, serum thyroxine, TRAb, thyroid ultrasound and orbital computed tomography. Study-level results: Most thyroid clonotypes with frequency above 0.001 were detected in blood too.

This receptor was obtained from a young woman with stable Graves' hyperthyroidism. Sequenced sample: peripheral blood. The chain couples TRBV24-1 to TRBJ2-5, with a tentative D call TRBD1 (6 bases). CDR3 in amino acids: CATSEADSPNWQETQYF. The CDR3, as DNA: TGTGCCACCAGTGAGGCGGACAGTCCAAATTGGCAAGAGACCCAGTACTTC.